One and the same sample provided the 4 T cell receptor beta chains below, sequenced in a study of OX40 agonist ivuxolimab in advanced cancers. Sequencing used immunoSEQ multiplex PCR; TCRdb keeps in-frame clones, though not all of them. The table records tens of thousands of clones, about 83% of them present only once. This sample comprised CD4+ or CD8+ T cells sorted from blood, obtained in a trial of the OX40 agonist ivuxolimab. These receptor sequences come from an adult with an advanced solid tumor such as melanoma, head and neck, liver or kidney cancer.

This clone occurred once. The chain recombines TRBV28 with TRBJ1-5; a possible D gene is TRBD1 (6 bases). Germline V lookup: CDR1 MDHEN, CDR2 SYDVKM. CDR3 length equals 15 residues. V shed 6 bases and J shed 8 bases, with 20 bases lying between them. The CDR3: CASRLGGGLDEPQHF. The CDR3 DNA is TGTGCCAGCAGGTTAGGGGGGGGCCTCGATGAGCCCCAGCATTTT. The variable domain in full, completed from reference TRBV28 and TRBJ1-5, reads DVKVTQSSRYLVKRTGEKVFLECVQDMDHENMFWYRQDPGLGLRLIYFSYDVKMKEKGDIPEGYSVSREKKERFSLILESASTNQTSMYLCASRLGGGLDEPQHFGDGTRLSIL.

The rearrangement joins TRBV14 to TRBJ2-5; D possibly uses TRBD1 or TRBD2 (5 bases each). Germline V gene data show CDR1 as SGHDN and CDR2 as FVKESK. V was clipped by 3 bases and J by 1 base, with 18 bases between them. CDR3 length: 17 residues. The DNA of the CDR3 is TGTGCCAGCAGCCACCGAAACAGTTGGGGGACCCAAGAGACCCAGTACTTC. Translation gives CASSHRNSWGTQETQYF. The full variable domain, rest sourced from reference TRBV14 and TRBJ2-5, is EAGVTQFPSHSVIEKGQTVTLRCDPISGHDNLYWYRRVMGKEIKFLLHFVKESKQDESGMPNNRFLAERTGGTYSTLKVQPAELEDSGVYFCASSHRNSWGTQETQYFGPGTRLLVL.

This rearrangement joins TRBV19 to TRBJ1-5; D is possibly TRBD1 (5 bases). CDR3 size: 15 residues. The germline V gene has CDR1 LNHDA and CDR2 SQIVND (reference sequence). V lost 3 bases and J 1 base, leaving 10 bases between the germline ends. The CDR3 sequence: CASSIKGASNQPQHF. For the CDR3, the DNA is TGTGCCAGTAGTATCAAAGGGGCGAGCAATCAGCCCCAGCATTTT.

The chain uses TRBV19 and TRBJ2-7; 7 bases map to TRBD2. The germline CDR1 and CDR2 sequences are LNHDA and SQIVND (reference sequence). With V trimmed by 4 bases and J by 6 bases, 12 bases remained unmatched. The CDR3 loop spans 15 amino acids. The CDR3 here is CASSRGLGGRSEQYF. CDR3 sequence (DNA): TGTGCCAGTAGTAGGGGCCTAGGCGGGAGAAGCGAGCAGTACTTC.